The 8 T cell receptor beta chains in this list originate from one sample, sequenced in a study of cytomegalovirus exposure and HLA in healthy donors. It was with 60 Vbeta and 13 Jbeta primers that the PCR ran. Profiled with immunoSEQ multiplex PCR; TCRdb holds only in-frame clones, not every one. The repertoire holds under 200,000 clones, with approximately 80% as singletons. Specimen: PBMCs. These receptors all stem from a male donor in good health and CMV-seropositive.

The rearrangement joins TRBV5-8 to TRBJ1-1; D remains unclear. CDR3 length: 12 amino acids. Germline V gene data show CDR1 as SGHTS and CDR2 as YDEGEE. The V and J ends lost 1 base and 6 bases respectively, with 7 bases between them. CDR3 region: CASSLSWPEAFF. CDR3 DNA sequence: TGTGCCAGCAGCTTGAGTTGGCCTGAAGCTTTCTTT.

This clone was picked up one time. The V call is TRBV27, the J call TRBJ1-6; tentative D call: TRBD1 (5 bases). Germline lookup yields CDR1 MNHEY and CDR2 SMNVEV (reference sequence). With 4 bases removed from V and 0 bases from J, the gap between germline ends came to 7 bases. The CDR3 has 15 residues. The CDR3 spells CASSWGGSYNSPLHF. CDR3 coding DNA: TGTGCCAGCAGTTGGGGCGGCTCCTATAATTCACCCCTCCACTTT.

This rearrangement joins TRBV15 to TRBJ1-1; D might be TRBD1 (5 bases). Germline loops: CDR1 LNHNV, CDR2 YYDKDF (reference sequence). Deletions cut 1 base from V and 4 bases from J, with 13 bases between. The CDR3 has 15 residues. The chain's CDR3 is CATSRGSGMGTEAFF. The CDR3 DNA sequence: TGTGCCACCAGCAGAGGATCAGGGATGGGCACTGAAGCTTTCTTT.

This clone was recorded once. The CDR3 loop reads CSVEREGGTEAFF. The CDR3, as DNA: TGCAGCGTTGAAAGGGAGGGTGGCACTGAAGCTTTCTTT. The chain combines TRBV29-1 with TRBJ1-1; D unclear. The CDR3 spans 13 residues. Germline CDR1 and CDR2: SQVTM and ANQGSEA. The V end lost 2 bases, the J end lost 4 bases, and 11 bases lay between the germline ends.

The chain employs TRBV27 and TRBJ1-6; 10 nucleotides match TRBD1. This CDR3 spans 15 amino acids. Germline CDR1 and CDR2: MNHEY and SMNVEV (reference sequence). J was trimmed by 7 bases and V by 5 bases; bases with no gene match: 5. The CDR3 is CASSRGDRGNSPLHF. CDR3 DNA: TGTGCCAGCAGTAGGGGGGACAGGGGCAATTCACCCCTCCACTTT.

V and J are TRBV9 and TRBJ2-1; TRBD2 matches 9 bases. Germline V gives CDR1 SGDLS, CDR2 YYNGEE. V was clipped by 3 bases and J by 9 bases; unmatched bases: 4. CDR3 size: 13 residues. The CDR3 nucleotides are TGTGCCAGCAGCGACCCGGGACTAGCTGAGCAGTTCTTC. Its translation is CASSDPGLAEQFF.

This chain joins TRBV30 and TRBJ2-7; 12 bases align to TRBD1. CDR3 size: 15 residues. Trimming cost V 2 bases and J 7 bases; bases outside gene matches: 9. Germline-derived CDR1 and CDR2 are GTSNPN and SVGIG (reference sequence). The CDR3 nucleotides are TGTGCCTGGAGTATGGGACAGGGGGCTTTCTCAGAGCAGTACTTC. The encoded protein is CAWSMGQGAFSEQYF.

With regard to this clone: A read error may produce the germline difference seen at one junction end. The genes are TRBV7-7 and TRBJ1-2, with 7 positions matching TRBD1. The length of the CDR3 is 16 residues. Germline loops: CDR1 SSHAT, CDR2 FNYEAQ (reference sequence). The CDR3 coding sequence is TGTGCTAGCAGCCCTGTCCCCCGGGACAGTAACTATGGCTACACCTTC. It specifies CASSPVPRDSNYGYTF.